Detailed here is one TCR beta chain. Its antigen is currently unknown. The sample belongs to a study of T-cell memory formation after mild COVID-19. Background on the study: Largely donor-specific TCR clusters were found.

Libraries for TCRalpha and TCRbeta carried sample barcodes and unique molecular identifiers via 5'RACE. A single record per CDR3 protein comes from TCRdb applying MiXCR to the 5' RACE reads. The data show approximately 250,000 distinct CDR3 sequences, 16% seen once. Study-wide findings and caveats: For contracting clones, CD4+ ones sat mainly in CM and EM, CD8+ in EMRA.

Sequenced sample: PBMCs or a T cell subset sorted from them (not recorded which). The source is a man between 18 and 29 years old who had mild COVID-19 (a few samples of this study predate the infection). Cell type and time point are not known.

CDR3 in amino acids: CASSRGMYAVEPQHF. CDR3 coding DNA: TGTGCCAGCTCACGAGGGATGTACGCGGTGGAGCCCCAGCATTTT. The chain employs TRBV18 and TRBJ1-5; D gene unclear. V was cut by 4 bases and J by 8 bases, with 18 bases left in between. In germline, CDR1 is KGHSH, CDR2 LQKENI. The CDR3 has 15 amino acids.